The clone carrying this TCR beta chain was seen only a few times. The antigen remains undetermined. This entry is derived from a study of cytotoxic CD8 clonotypes in ibrutinib-treated CLL. Whole-study context: Overall, 25 or so responses were partial and 2 complete; following median 68 months, approximately 15 patients stayed remitted and around twelve progressed. Samples averaged roughly 260,000 productive templates and roughly 86,000 productive rearrangements.

V gave up 4 bases and J gave up 6 bases, with 13 bases separating them. Germline lookup yields CDR1 SGHAT and CDR2 FQNNGV. CDR3 size: 13 residues. TCRdb's table, derived via immunoSEQ multiplex PCR, lists solely in-frame clones and lacks some. The sample has 60,000 or so clones, roughly 59% seen once. Study-level findings and limits: Clonality (at baseline) was higher than in age-matched healthy donors and tracked circulating CD8+ T-cell counts. Public clonotypes proved infrequent, and on treatment they shrank or remained steady.

Source: PBMCs, taken after 12 months of ibrutinib treatment. The chain combines TRBV11-2 with TRBJ2-7, with D perhaps TRBD1 or TRBD2 (5 bases each). The sequence was collected from a human donor with chronic lymphocytic leukemia. CDR3 DNA sequence: TGTGCCAGCAGCTCCCGACGGGGCAGCGAGCAGTACTTC. Translated, it gives CASSSRRGSEQYF.